This T cell receptor beta chain was sequenced for a study of control samples from healthy donors and cancer patients. Method: immunoSEQ multiplex PCR; TCRdb's copy keeps in-frame clones and lacks some. Of fewer than 300,000 clones listed, over 70% are singletons. This CDR3 spans 13 amino acids. In germline, CDR1 is WNHNN, CDR2 SYGVQD (reference sequence). Trimming removed 5 bases at V and 5 bases at J, with 13 bases between. This clone was found a few times. The TCR comes from an older woman with lung cancer. Sequencing was done on a sample of PBMCs. The chain employs TRBV10-1 and TRBJ2-7; D not resolved. CDR3 in amino acids: CASSKSPTNEQYF. As DNA, the CDR3 is TGCGCCAGCAGTAAATCCCCGACGAACGAGCAGTACTTC.